Below, 22 T cell receptor beta chains from the same sample are listed, as sequenced in a study of T cell repertoires in cytomegalovirus infection. One entry per CDR3 protein, called by TCRdb with MiXCR from the reads. The profile shows over 150,000 distinct CDR3 sequences, approximately 18% of them singletons. Specimen: CD8+ T cells from PBMCs. Receptors were obtained from a human donor in good health (CMV status not recorded). Some clones in this sample may be carry-over from other donors' samples.

J is TRBJ1-2 and V is TRBV27, with D perhaps matching TRBD1 (6 bases). Trimming stripped 8 bases from V and 3 bases from J, with 16 bases between. Looked up from germline, CDR1 is MNHEY and CDR2 is SMNVEV (reference sequence). The CDR3 extends over 14 amino acids. CDR3 DNA: TGTGCCAGCGGGCGCGGGGGCGCGGACTATGGCTACACCTTC. This codes for CASGRGGADYGYTF.

The chain joins TRBV29-1 to TRBJ2-2, with D perhaps assigned TRBD1 or TRBD2 (5 bases each). V shed 5 bases and J shed 3 bases, with 10 bases lying between them. Per the germline V gene, CDR1 is SQVTM and CDR2 is ANQGSEA. This CDR3 is 13 amino acids long. Here the CDR3 reads CSVRGDHTGELFF. For the CDR3, the DNA is TGCAGCGTTAGAGGGGACCACACCGGGGAGCTGTTTTTT.

V and J are TRBV2 and TRBJ2-3; 10 bases are a match to TRBD2. The CDR3 is 17 amino acids. CDR1 and CDR2 from the germline V gene are SNHLY and FYNNEI. V dropped 8 bases and J dropped 0; count of bases not matched to a gene: 11. The CDR3 DNA reads TGTGCCAGCGGCCTAGCGGGGGACAGAACTAGCACAGATACGCAGTATTTT. Translation: CASGLAGDRTSTDTQYF.

The rearrangement joins TRBV28 to TRBJ2-2; TRBD2 matches at 8 bases. CDR3 length: 15 amino acids. CDR1 MDHEN and CDR2 SYDVKM come from the germline V gene. The V gene end was trimmed by 6 bases and the J gene end by 2 bases; junction bases not matched to a gene: 5. The CDR3 DNA follows: TGTGCCAGCAGCCGCGGGGGGACCAACACCGGGGAGCTGTTTTTT. Protein sequence: CASSRGGTNTGELFF.

The chain employs TRBV29-1 and TRBJ2-7; the D gene is possibly TRBD1 (6 bases). Germline CDR1 SQVTM, CDR2 ANQGSEA. V dropped 0 bases and J dropped 0 bases, with 12 bases sitting between them. This CDR3 spans 15 amino acids. The CDR3 coding sequence is TGCAGCGTTGAAGATCCTGACAGGTCCTCCTACGAGCAGTACTTC. This translates into CSVEDPDRSSYEQYF.

This rearrangement joins TRBV4-2 to TRBJ1-2; TRBD1 aligns across 10 bases. Germline lookup yields CDR1 LGHNA and CDR2 YNFKEQ. Trimming at V came to 1 base and at J to 2 bases, leaving 4 bases not matched to a gene. The CDR3 is made up of 16 amino acids. CDR3 nucleotide sequence: TGTGCCAGCAGCCAAGTGAAGGGACAGGGGAACTATGGCTACACCTTC. This translates into CASSQVKGQGNYGYTF.

A single count supports this clonotype. This rearrangement joins TRBV29-1 to TRBJ2-5; tentatively, D is TRBD1 or TRBD2 (5 bases each). Germline CDR1 and CDR2: SQVTM and ANQGSEA. Trimming cost V 8 bases and J 0 bases, with 13 bases left between them. This CDR3 comprises 13 residues. The CDR3 loop reads CSSEGCNQETQYF. CDR3 bases: TGCAGCTCTGAGGGGTGTAACCAAGAGACCCAGTACTTC.

At least ten counts were recorded for this clonotype. The V gene is TRBV7-2, the J gene TRBJ2-7; TRBD1 or TRBD2 may be the D gene (6 bases each). Deletions cut 2 bases from V and 0 bases from J, with 17 bases between. Germline-derived CDR1 and CDR2 are SGHTA and FQGNSA. There are 17 residues in the CDR3. The CDR3: CASSLNRGVLSSYEQYF. The CDR3, as DNA: TGTGCCAGCAGCTTAAATAGGGGGGTTTTGAGCTCCTACGAGCAGTACTTC.

The gene calls are TRBV12-3 or TRBV12-4 and TRBJ2-4, with 10 positions matching TRBD1. Unmatched junction bases numbered 11, after V lost 6 bases and J lost 0 bases. The CDR3 consists of 18 residues. CDR3 residues: CASSHRDRGERAKNIQYF. CDR3 DNA: TGTGCCAGCAGCCACCGGGACAGGGGAGAAAGAGCCAAAAACATTCAGTACTTC.

This chain uses TRBV9 with TRBJ1-6; D is unclear. Germline loops: CDR1 SGDLS, CDR2 YYNGEE. Trimming removed 6 bases at V and 8 bases at J, with 18 bases between. This CDR3 region has 15 residues. The CDR3 region is CASTGFPDGDSPLHF. In DNA form, the CDR3 reads TGTGCCAGCACGGGATTCCCCGACGGGGATTCACCCCTCCACTTT.

The CDR3 here is CSAREGAGYEQYF. The DNA of the CDR3 is TGCAGTGCTAGAGAGGGGGCTGGTTACGAGCAGTACTTC. The rearrangement links TRBV20-1 to TRBJ2-7; D may be TRBD1 (6 bases). The CDR3 totals 13 residues. Germline CDR1 DFQATT, CDR2 SNEGSKA (reference sequence). V lost 0 bases, J lost 4 bases, and 10 bases lay in between.

This clonotype came up many times. The chain carries TRBV29-1 and TRBJ1-3, with D possibly being TRBD1 (6 bases). Germline CDR1 is SQVTM and CDR2 is ANQGSEA. The CDR3 has 16 amino acids. Trimming removed 4 bases at V and 0 bases at J, with 16 bases between. This CDR3 is CSVGTGQHLSGNTIYF. The CDR3 DNA follows: TGCAGCGTTGGCACAGGACAGCATCTCTCTGGAAACACCATATATTTT.

The chain employs TRBV6-1 and TRBJ2-7; no clear D gene. Germline CDR1 is MNHNS and CDR2 is SASEGT. CDR3 size: 15 residues. Trimming removed 0 bases from V and 3 bases from J, with 12 bases in between. CDR3 in DNA: TGTGCCAGCAGTGAAGCGGTCAGGATAATCTACGAGCAGTACTTC. Its translation: CASSEAVRIIYEQYF.

The genes are TRBV9 and TRBJ2-7; tentative D call: TRBD2 (7 bases). This CDR3 has 15 amino acids. Looked up from germline, CDR1 is SGDLS and CDR2 is YYNGEE. V shed 4 bases and J shed 6 bases, with 20 bases lying between them. CDR3 in DNA: TGTGCCAGCAGCCTAGGAGGGGGGGTAGATGCCGAGCAGTACTTC. Encoded protein: CASSLGGGVDAEQYF.

This clonotype was seen a few times. This sequence joins TRBV11-2 and TRBJ2-7; 8 bases are shared with TRBD1. This CDR3 spans 15 amino acids. CDR1 SGHAT and CDR2 FQNNGV come from the germline V gene. The ends lost 5 bases at V and 3 bases at J; junction bases unmatched: 9. Here the CDR3 reads CASSPYVDRDYEQYF. DNA for the CDR3: TGTGCCAGCAGCCCCTATGTGGACAGGGACTACGAGCAGTACTTC.

This clonotype appeared a few times. The rearrangement links TRBV7-9 to TRBJ2-5; TRBD1 matches at 7 bases. The CDR3 runs 15 residues. Looked up from germline, CDR1 is SEHNR and CDR2 is FQNEAQ (reference sequence). The V gene end was trimmed by 5 bases and the J gene end by 4 bases; junction bases not matched to a gene: 10. The CDR3 loop is CASSLTPGTAETQYF. For the CDR3, the DNA is TGTGCCAGCAGCCTGACCCCCGGGACAGCAGAGACCCAGTACTTC.

This sequence joins TRBV5-6 and TRBJ2-6, with D uncertain. V lost 0 bases, J lost 5 bases, and 12 bases lay in between. The length of the CDR3 is 16 residues. Germline CDR1 reads SGHDT; CDR2 reads YYEEEE. CDR3: CASSLARAARANVLTF. Here the CDR3 DNA reads TGTGCCAGCAGCTTGGCTAGGGCGGCCAGGGCCAACGTCCTGACTTTC.

The chain has TRBV7-9 and TRBJ2-3, with 13 bases that match TRBD2. The CDR3 runs 17 residues. V was clipped by 1 base and J by 7 bases; unmatched bases: 8. The germline V gene has CDR1 SEHNR and CDR2 FQNEAQ (reference sequence). CDR3 DNA: TGTGCCAGCAGCTTAGAGGGACTAGCGGGGTCACGAAATACGCAGTATTTT. As protein: CASSLEGLAGSRNTQYF.

J is TRBJ2-7 and V is TRBV6-2 or TRBV6-3, with 7 bases fitting TRBD1. This CDR3 spans 15 amino acids. Germline V lookup: CDR1 MNHEY, CDR2 SVGEGT. The V gene end was trimmed by 6 bases and the J gene end by 4 bases; junction bases not matched to a gene: 12. The CDR3 spells CASRPMGQFLYEQYF. CDR3 nucleotide sequence: TGTGCCAGCAGACCGATGGGACAGTTCCTTTACGAGCAGTACTTC.

This clonotype occurred a few times. This rearrangement joins TRBV7-6 to TRBJ2-7, with D possibly TRBD2 on 6 matching bases. Per germline, CDR1 SGHVS and CDR2 FNYEAQ. The CDR3 loop spans 15 amino acids. Between the trimmed V and J ends, which lost 2 bases and 1 base, there was a span of 12 bases. The DNA of the CDR3 is TGTGCCAGCAGCTTATTCGGAGGGGCATCCTACGAGCAGTACTTC. It is translated as CASSLFGGASYEQYF.

V and J are TRBV6-6 and TRBJ2-3; 7 nucleotides match TRBD1. Germline loops: CDR1 MNHNY, CDR2 SVGAGI (reference sequence). The CDR3 extends over 14 amino acids. V dropped 6 bases and J dropped 4; count of bases not matched to a gene: 7. The chain's CDR3 is CASSLTGDPDTQYF. Written as DNA, the CDR3 is TGTGCCAGCAGCCTTACAGGGGATCCAGATACGCAGTATTTT.

There are a few counts of this clonotype. CDR3: CASSFREEGYTF. In DNA, the CDR3 is TGTGCCAGCAGCTTTAGGGAGGAGGGCTACACCTTC. The gene calls are TRBV7-2 and TRBJ1-2; D is uncertain. Germline CDR1 and CDR2: SGHTA and FQGNSA. The CDR3 consists of 12 residues. The V end lost 3 bases, the J end lost 8 bases, and 10 bases lay between the germline ends. The full variable domain, with the rest looked up from reference TRBV7-2 and TRBJ1-2, is GAGVSQSPSNKVTEKGKDVELRCDPISGHTALYWYRQSLGQGLEFLIYFQGNSAPDKSGLPSDRFSAERTGGSVSTLTIQRTQQEDSAVYLCASSFREEGYTFGSGTRLTVV.